Presented here are 21 T cell receptor beta chains from one specimen sequenced in a study of Tregs in tolerant kidney transplant recipients. Here immunoSEQ multiplex PCR was the method, and the copy in TCRdb shows in-frame clones only, minus some. In all, the sample yields around 15,000 clones. Recipients received nonmyeloablative bone marrow transplants from related graft donors, with transient mixed chimerism. The sample in question was CD4+ T cells from blood (PBMCs), obtained 12 months after the transplant. All receptors derive from a human patient who received a combined kidney and bone marrow transplant. Some T cells may be supplied by the graft donor.

A note on this clone: One end of the junction fails to match germline, which may point to a read error. CDR3 bases read: TGCGCCACCAGCTTAGCGGCGAACAATGAG. It translates to CATSLAANNE. The whole CDR3 region reads CATSLAANNEQFF. The genes are TRBV5-1 and TRBJ2-1; weak D call: TRBD2 (6 bases). The read comes to an end 3 residues before the CDR3 does, leaving the germline J gene to fill in the end. In germline, CDR1 is SGHRS, CDR2 YFSETQ. The CDR3 sequence is 13 residues long. The variable domain in full, completed from reference TRBV5-1 and TRBJ2-1, reads KAGVTQTPRYLIKTRGQQVTLSCSPISGHRSVSWYQQTPGQGLQFLFEYFSETQRNKGNFPGRFSGRQFSNSRSEMNVSTLELGDSALYLCATSLAANNEQFFGPGTRLTVL.

CDR3 loop: CASSPITGGLETQYF. The DNA read from the CDR3 is TGCGCCAGCAGCCCGATAACAGGGGGACTAGAGACC. V is TRBV5-1 and J is TRBJ2-5; 8 nucleotides match TRBD1. The read stops 3 residues short of the end of the CDR3; the missing end is completed from the germline J gene. V shed 4 bases and J 4 bases; nucleotides not matched to a gene: 9. This CDR3 has 15 residues. Looked up from germline, CDR1 is SGHRS and CDR2 is YFSETQ.

Notes on this clone: Read sequence stops 3 residues before the CDR3 end, and the germline J gene provides the missing end. The J gene is TRBJ1-2, the V gene TRBV20-1, with TRBD1 identical over 7 bases. Germline loops: CDR1 DFQATT, CDR2 SNEGSKA (reference sequence). CDR3 length: 14 amino acids. The sequenced CDR3 bases are TGCAGTGCTCCCGACAGGGAGGCAACCCTCGGC. Translating gives CSAPDREATLG. The complete CDR3 protein is CSAPDREATLGYTF.

In regard to this clone: The DNA ends 3 residues before the CDR3 does, and the rest of the CDR3 is filled in from the germline J gene. V and J are TRBV29-1 and TRBJ1-2; D is perhaps TRBD1 (6 bases). V lost 6 bases to trimming and J lost 3 bases, with 14 bases between them. This CDR3 region has 13 residues. Germline V lookup: CDR1 SQVTM, CDR2 ANQGSEA. CDR3: CSVGQRRDYGYTF. The DNA read from the CDR3 is TGCAGCGTAGGACAGAGGAGGGACTATGGC.

This clone is medium-sized by frequency. The CDR3 end lies 3 residues beyond the end of the read and is filled in from the germline J gene. The rearrangement uses TRBV20-1 and TRBJ1-1; D perhaps matches TRBD1 (5 bases). Trimming left V 3 bases short and J 6 bases short, with 17 bases between. The CDR3 has 14 amino acids. Germline V gene sequence: CDR1 DFQATT, CDR2 SNEGSKA (reference sequence). CDR3 sequence reads: CSARLSGFHSEAFF. The part of the CDR3 DNA that was read is TGCAGTGCTAGGCTTTCAGGGTTCCACTCTGAA.

Concerning this clone: Coverage ceases 3 residues before the CDR3 finishes, and the germline J gene fills in the end. V is TRBV20-1 and J is TRBJ1-5, with TRBD1 matching over 7 bases. Germline V lookup: CDR1 DFQATT, CDR2 SNEGSKA (reference sequence). V dropped 3 bases and J dropped 2; count of bases not matched to a gene: 13. The CDR3 runs to 17 residues. The sequenced CDR3 bases are TGCAGTGCTAGTAAGGTTGGCAGGGGGATCGGCAATCAGCCC. Residues: CSASKVGRGIGNQP. From start to end, the CDR3 is CSASKVGRGIGNQPQHF.

About this clone itself: The read gets to within 3 residues of the CDR3 end, and the germline J gene fills in the rest. The V gene is TRBV30, the J gene TRBJ2-5, with TRBD1 identical over 7 bases. J lost 7 bases, V lost 1 base, and 6 bases had no gene match. The CDR3 consists of 13 residues. Looked up from germline, CDR1 is GTSNPN and CDR2 is SVGIG (reference sequence). The CDR3: CAWSGGTVGTQYF. CDR3 bases read: TGTGCCTGGAGTGGGGGGACAGTGGGGACC.

The CDR3: CSARDRESPLHF. CDR3 DNA (partial): TGCAGTGCTAGAGACAGGGAATCACCC. This chain joins TRBV20-1 and TRBJ1-6, with a tentative D call TRBD1 (5 bases). The read ends 3 residues before the CDR3 terminus; that terminus is restored from the germline J gene. The V end lost 0 bases, the J end lost 10 bases, and 7 bases lay between the germline ends. The CDR3 extends over 12 amino acids. Germline V gene lookup returns CDR1 DFQATT and CDR2 SNEGSKA (reference sequence).

Points on this clone: The observed sequence ends 3 residues before the CDR3 terminus, with the missing tail filled in from the germline J gene. The chain has TRBV5-6 and TRBJ2-2; D perhaps matches TRBD1 (5 bases). Trimming left V 4 bases short and J 3 bases short, with 13 bases between. Germline lookup yields CDR1 SGHDT and CDR2 YYEEEE. The CDR3 loop spans 15 amino acids. The CDR3 DNA, read in part, is TGTGCCAGCAGCGGCGGTTTAGGGGACACCGGGGAG. Protein product: CASSGGLGDTGE. The whole CDR3 protein is CASSGGLGDTGELFF.

About this clone itself: The CDR3 goes on 3 residues after the read ends, and that part is filled in from the germline J gene. The V and J genes are TRBV7-3 and TRBJ2-7, with 10 bases that match TRBD2. The germline V gene has CDR1 SGHTA and CDR2 FQGTGA. This CDR3 region has 14 residues. Losses at the gene ends were 5 bases for V and 1 base for J; bases not matched to a gene: 2. Incomplete CDR3 DNA: TGTGCCAGCAGCCCGACTAGCGGGTCCTACGAG. Translation gives CASSPTSGSYE. The entire CDR3 reads CASSPTSGSYEQYF.

About this clone: The read gets to within 3 residues of the CDR3 end, and the germline J gene fills in the rest. The chain employs TRBV6-2 or TRBV6-3 and TRBJ2-3; perhaps TRBD2 as D (5 bases). Per germline, CDR1 MNHEY and CDR2 SVGEGT. The CDR3 extends over 15 amino acids. With 0 bases removed from V and 1 base from J, the gap between germline ends came to 8 bases. This chain's CDR3 is CASSYSERRTDTQYF. The CDR3 DNA, read in part, is TGTGCCAGCAGTTACTCCGAGCGGCGCACAGATACG.

Worth noting for this clone: Read data end 3 residues before the CDR3 end; the end is taken from the germline J gene. This chain links TRBV2 with TRBJ1-6, with 7 bases lining up with TRBD1. CDR1 and CDR2 (germline): SNHLY, FYNNEI. The CDR3 extends over 12 amino acids. After removal of 5 bases from V and 10 bases from J, the junction contained 2 bases not matched to a gene. CDR3 amino acids: CASSHRGSPLHF. Partial CDR3 DNA: TGTGCCAGCAGTCACAGGGGCTCACCC. Combining the CDR3 with reference TRBV2 and TRBJ1-6 gives the whole variable domain EPEVTQTPSHQVTQMGQEVILRCVPISNHLYFYWYRQILGQKVEFLVSFYNNEISEKSEIFDDQFSVERPDGSNFTLKIRSTKLEDSAMYFCASSHRGSPLHFGNGTRLTVT.

Worth noting for this clone: Read data end 3 residues before the CDR3 end; the end is taken from the germline J gene. This chain uses TRBV29-1 with TRBJ2-3; D might be TRBD2 (6 bases). The CDR3 is 14 residues long. Germline V gene sequence: CDR1 SQVTM, CDR2 ANQGSEA. V lost 4 bases and J 4 bases, leaving 15 bases between the germline ends. CDR3 DNA, as far as it was read: TGCAGCGTTGGGTCTAGCGTGGATGCAGATACG. Its translation: CSVGSSVDADT. The whole CDR3 sequence reads CSVGSSVDADTQYF.

On this clone itself: Sequencing ends 3 residues short of the CDR3 end; the germline J gene provides the rest. The chain is built from TRBV29-1 and TRBJ2-1; 12 bases line up with TRBD2. Trimming removed 7 bases from V and 8 bases from J; junction bases left unmatched: 15. The CDR3 consists of 16 residues. Germline V gives CDR1 SQVTM, CDR2 ANQGSEA. The CDR3 protein is CSADSRTSGKRDEQFF. The CDR3 bases that were read are TGCAGCGCTGACTCCCGGACTAGCGGGAAGAGGGATGAG.

Note on this clone: The read gets to within 3 residues of the CDR3 end, and the germline J gene fills in the rest. The rearrangement uses TRBV10-3 and TRBJ2-7; D is perhaps TRBD1 or TRBD2 (7 bases each). CDR1 is ENHRY, CDR2 SYGVKD, per germline. This CDR3 region has 17 residues. V lost 6 bases and J 5 bases, leaving 26 bases between the germline ends. The CDR3: CAIRDPGGWSGNNEQYF. CDR3 DNA (partial): TGTGCCATCAGGGACCCAGGGGGATGGAGCGGGAACAACGAG.

Notes on this clone: Sequencing ends 3 residues short of the CDR3 end; the germline J gene provides the rest. The V and J genes are TRBV14 and TRBJ2-5; D unresolved. CDR3 length: 14 amino acids. Trimming removed 5 bases at V and 2 bases at J, with 12 bases between. CDR1 is SGHDN, CDR2 FVKESK, per germline. The CDR3 bases that were read are TGTGCCAGCAGCTATAGGGCAGGACAAGAGACC. It codes for CASSYRAGQET. The complete CDR3 sequence is CASSYRAGQETQYF. Based on the CDR3 plus reference TRBV14 and TRBJ2-5, the full variable domain is EAGVTQFPSHSVIEKGQTVTLRCDPISGHDNLYWYRRVMGKEIKFLLHFVKESKQDESGMPNNRFLAERTGGTYSTLKVQPAELEDSGVYFCASSYRAGQETQYFGPGTRLLVL.

On this clone: The read ends 3 residues shy of where the CDR3 ends; the end is completed using the germline J gene. The chain uses TRBV15 and TRBJ2-5, with D possibly being TRBD1 (6 bases). CDR1 LNHNV and CDR2 YYDKDF come from the germline V gene (reference sequence). The CDR3 sequence is 16 residues long. Between the trimmed V and J ends, which lost 3 bases and 2 bases, there was a span of 16 bases. The CDR3 loop reads CATSRPTGIKQETQYF. CDR3 DNA, as far as it was read: TGTGCCACCAGCAGGCCCACAGGGATAAAGCAAGAGACC.

As to this clone: The CDR3 is cut off 3 residues early in the read; its end comes from the germline J gene. The chain couples TRBV6-4 to TRBJ2-2, with 10 bases lining up with TRBD1. Germline-derived CDR1 and CDR2 are MRHNA and SNTAGT. With V trimmed by 8 bases and J by 3 bases, 6 bases remained unmatched. CDR3 length: 15 amino acids. CDR3 region: CASLTGGRYTGELFF. Incomplete CDR3 DNA: TGTGCCAGCCTGACAGGGGGCAGGTACACCGGGGAG.

With respect to this clone: The CDR3 goes on 3 residues after the read ends, and that part is filled in from the germline J gene. V is TRBV5-4 and J is TRBJ2-1; D uncertain. In germline, CDR1 is SGHNT, CDR2 YYREEE (reference sequence). The germline V and J ends were trimmed by 2 bases and 6 bases, with 12 bases remaining between them. The CDR3 length is 14 residues. CDR3 DNA, as far as it was read: TGTGCCAGCAGCTTTCGGTTCATCGGCAATGAG. As protein: CASSFRFIGNE. The full CDR3 reads CASSFRFIGNEQFF.

On this clone: Sequencing ends 3 residues short of the CDR3 end; the germline J gene provides the rest. This sequence joins TRBV20-1 and TRBJ2-7; 7 bases are shared with TRBD2. The CDR3 has 15 residues. The germline gives CDR1 DFQATT, CDR2 SNEGSKA (reference sequence). J was trimmed by 0 bases and V by 3 bases; bases with no gene match: 8. Partial CDR3 DNA: TGCAGTGCTAGTAAGGGCGGGGGATTCTCCTACGAG. It encodes CSASKGGGFSYE. The full CDR3 protein is CSASKGGGFSYEQYF.

This clone is identified as medium-sized from frequency. CDR3 DNA (partial): TGTGCCAGTAGTATCGCCGGGACAGGGGGTCAGCCC. Amino acid sequence: CASSIAGTGGQP. The whole CDR3 is CASSIAGTGGQPQHF. The chain is built from TRBV19 and TRBJ1-5; TRBD1 aligns across 11 bases. The CDR3 end lies 3 residues beyond the end of the read and is filled in from the germline J gene. The CDR3 covers 15 residues. From germline, CDR1 is LNHDA and CDR2 SQIVND (reference sequence). V gave up 3 bases and J gave up 6 bases; unmatched junction bases: 4.